This T cell receptor (beta chain) was observed in a study of blood T cell repertoires in COVID-19 (TCRdb year 2020). For context, the study as a whole: Collaborator samples came from the United States, Italy and Spain and covered acute and convalescent phases of COVID-19. A de-identified subject ID, COVID-19 status, age in years and sex were almost always included in the sample metadata. The prospective study material was composed of cDNA or gDNA derived from T cells, B-cell-depleted T cells, or PBMCs. Where available, HLA class I and class II types were obtained from metadata supplied by the sample provider rather than from assay-based typing. The repertoires were made available in a free public database intended to serve as a resource for research on the immune response to SARS-CoV-2. Deeply sampled blood TCRbeta repertoires from subjects exposed to, actively infected with, or recovered from COVID-19 were included in the dataset. The samples were drawn from two sources: the first 160 participants of the ongoing ImmuneRACE study, and some 1,300 subjects contributed by 6 global collaborators. Results the study describes overall, beyond this receptor: The amount of clinical and demographic metadata varied by source and participant and was provided uncurated.

The collaborating institutions used their own protocols to collect whole blood in K2EDTA tubes. For TCRbeta analysis, collaborator samples were shipped as frozen whole blood, as isolated PBMCs, or as DNA extracted from either sample type. As for this clone: There is no known antigen for this receptor. Nothing much larger sits one base from this clone, and base qualities are not available.

From the cysteine up to the phenylalanine, the CDR3 has a length of 15 residues. Solely the CDR3 DNA is kept, with 45 bases framed from the first base. CDR1 is given as MGHRA and CDR2 as YSYEKL, both from the germline V gene. V and J are truncated by 1 base and 0 bases respectively, leaving an intervening sequence of 7 bases. TCRbeta CDR3 regions were amplified from genomic DNA by means of the immunoSEQ Assay, a bias-controlled multiplex PCR. The authors' analysis ran thus. The number of nucleated cells in each sample was estimated by amplification of reference gene primers within the assay. To quantify the absolute abundance of each unique TCRbeta CDR3 rearrangement, sequence reads were collapsed and filtered. For each sample, productive Simpson clonality was calculated as the square root of Simpson's diversity index across productive rearrangements. The table comes from immuneACCESS by way of TCRdb, which keeps in-frame sequences with V and J called. Part of the clones is missing from these tables; in studies checked, under half for an unresolved V gene and the rest for unknown reasons. V and J calls and clone size are given by that table; D and trimming were obtained from the DNA. Present in this sample are approximately 42,000 clones, 76% of which were seen just once. The ten biggest clones cover about 26% of the sample.

The V and J genes are TRBV4-1 and TRBJ2-1, and perhaps TRBD1 as D gene, on 6 matching bases. The sequenced material came from peripheral blood. This sequence was found in a man at least 80 years old with acute or convalescent COVID-19. At the DNA level, the sequence is TGCGCCAGCAGCCAAGGGGACACCTCCTACAATGAGCAGTTCTTC. Translated, it gives CASSQGDTSYNEQFF.